The 8 T cell receptor beta chains in this list originate from one sample, sequenced in a study of blood T cell repertoires in COVID-19. The method was immunoSEQ multiplex PCR; TCRdb's version includes in-frame clones alone and lacks a portion of them. The sample shows 13,000 to 15,000 clones, 75% to 90% of them seen only once. Sequencing was carried out using peripheral blood. These receptors were obtained from a human donor in a cohort sampled during active COVID-19.

This chain uses TRBV5-8 with TRBJ1-5; weak D call: TRBD1 (5 bases). The CDR3 consists of 19 residues. From germline, CDR1 is SGHTS and CDR2 YDEGEE. V lost 1 base and J 2 bases, leaving 22 bases between the germline ends. The CDR3 DNA sequence: TGTGCCAGCAGCTTGATGGTGGGACTACTCCGGGGGGGCAATCAGCCCCAGCATTTT. The encoded protein is CASSLMVGLLRGGNQPQHF.

In DNA form, the CDR3 reads TGTGCCAGCAGTTACTCGAGACGTCGGCAGGGGCAAGGCCAAGAGACCCAGTACTTC. Protein: CASSYSRRRQGQGQETQYF. The gene calls are TRBV6-2 or TRBV6-3 and TRBJ2-5, with TRBD1 as a possible D gene (6 bases). V lost 0 bases and J 1 base, leaving 21 bases between the germline ends. Germline loops: CDR1 MNHEY, CDR2 SVGEGT. This CDR3 is built from 19 residues.

This clone has only one observation. The chain is built from TRBV30 and TRBJ2-7, with TRBD2 as a possible D gene (7 bases). Germline V gene lookup returns CDR1 GTSNPN and CDR2 SVGIG (reference sequence). Trimming removed 0 bases at V and 2 bases at J, with 14 bases between. The CDR3 spans 15 residues. The CDR3 reads CAWSVRRGLTYEQYF. CDR3 bases: TGTGCCTGGAGTGTACGGCGGGGGCTGACCTACGAGCAGTACTTC. The variable domain in full, completed from reference TRBV30 and TRBJ2-7, reads SQTIHQWPATLVQPVGSPLSLECTVEGTSNPNLYWYRQAAGRGLQLLFYSVGIGQISSEVPQNLSASRPQDRQFILSSKKLLLSDSGFYLCAWSVRRGLTYEQYFGPGTRLTVT.

This CDR3 is CASSPGQGLTNEKLFF. The CDR3 DNA sequence: TGTGCCAGCAGCCCCGGACAGGGACTAACTAATGAAAAACTGTTTTTT. The chain combines TRBV5-4 with TRBJ1-4, with 8 bases matching TRBD1. The CDR3 is 16 amino acids. After removal of 4 bases from V and 1 base from J, the junction contained 6 bases not matched to a gene. Germline V gene lookup returns CDR1 SGHNT and CDR2 YYREEE (reference sequence).

The rearrangement links TRBV5-4 to TRBJ1-3; D perhaps matches TRBD1 (5 bases). V shed 4 bases and J shed 3 bases, with 11 bases lying between them. The germline CDR1 and CDR2 sequences are SGHNT and YYREEE (reference sequence). The CDR3 runs 14 residues. The CDR3 coding sequence is TGTGCCAGCAGCGTCCAGGGATATGGAAACACCATATATTTT. This encodes CASSVQGYGNTIYF.

The J gene is TRBJ2-5, the V gene TRBV6-6; 9 nucleotides line up with TRBD1. Germline V lookup: CDR1 MNHNY, CDR2 SVGAGI (reference sequence). This CDR3 spans 13 amino acids. With 4 bases clipped from V and 5 bases from J, the junction kept 2 bases outside the gene matches. The CDR3 coding sequence is TGTGCCAGCAGTTCGGGACAGGGTGAGACCCAGTACTTC. It codes for CASSSGQGETQYF.

The chain is built from TRBV30 and TRBJ2-2; 14 positions agree with TRBD2. V was pared by 2 bases and J by 6 bases, with 5 bases of the junction left unmatched. The V gene's germline CDR1 is GTSNPN and CDR2 SVGIG (reference sequence). This CDR3 comprises 16 residues. In DNA, the CDR3 is TGTGCCTGGAGTAGAGGGACTAGCGGGGGACCCGGGGAGCTGTTTTTT. Its translation: CAWSRGTSGGPGELFF.

The CDR3 DNA is TGTGCCAGCAGTTTAGTCGTCCTCTCTGGGGCCAACGTCCTGACTTTC. Its translation: CASSLVVLSGANVLTF. This chain uses TRBV28 with TRBJ2-6; D not certain. V was cut by 2 bases and J by 0 bases, with 8 bases left in between. CDR3 length: 16 residues. Germline values: CDR1 MDHEN, CDR2 SYDVKM.